The source of this TCR beta chain is a study of blood T cell repertoires in COVID-19 (dated by TCRdb to the early 2020s). For context, the study as a whole: Collaborator samples came from the United States, Italy and Spain and covered acute and convalescent phases of COVID-19. Sample metadata almost always included a de-identified subject ID, COVID-19 status, age in years and sex. The prospective study material was composed of cDNA or gDNA derived from T cells, B-cell-depleted T cells, or PBMCs. The repertoires were released in a freely available public database meant as a resource for research on the immune response to SARS-CoV-2. Subjects who had been exposed to COVID-19, were actively infected with it, or had recovered from it provided the deeply sampled blood TCRbeta repertoires that made up the dataset. Where available, HLA class I and class II types were obtained from metadata supplied by the sample provider rather than from assay-based typing. The samples were drawn from two sources: the first 160 participants of the ongoing ImmuneRACE study, and about 1,300 subjects contributed by 6 global collaborators. Beyond this particular receptor, the publication reports: Clinical and demographic metadata were provided uncurated, with the amount varying by source and participant.

CDR1 is given as LGHDT and CDR2 as YNNKEL, both from the germline V gene (reference sequence). V lost 3 bases and J lost 2 bases; the stretch between them is 10 bases long. From the cysteine through the phenylalanine, the CDR3 covers 14 amino acids. Only CDR3 DNA is held: 42 bases, read in frame from base 1. TCRbeta CDR3 regions were amplified from genomic DNA using the immunoSEQ Assay, a bias-controlled multiplex PCR. On the authors' methods: Nucleated cell counts per sample were estimated from amplification of reference gene primers within the assay. To quantify the absolute abundance of each unique TCRbeta CDR3 rearrangement, sequence reads were collapsed and filtered. Productive Simpson clonality was computed per sample as the square root of Simpson's diversity index over productive rearrangements. In its TCRdb copy, this immuneACCESS table keeps in-frame sequences only and misses some clones. Where compared with another copy, unresolved V genes explain less than half of these, and the others have no known cause. From that table come the V and J calls and clone size; the DNA was used to work out D and trimming. Recorded for this sample are some 15,000 clones; about nine tenths of them occurred a single time. 25% to 35% of the sample rests with the top ten.

Collaborating institutions collected whole blood in K2EDTA tubes following their own protocols. For TCRbeta analysis, collaborators shipped samples as frozen whole blood, isolated PBMCs, or DNA extracted from either of those sample types. A word on this clone: Its binding antigen is unknown. No base qualities exist here, and no much larger clone lies one base off it.

The source is a human donor in a cohort sampled during active COVID-19. The V gene is TRBV3-1 (or the pseudogene TRBV3-2) and the J gene is TRBJ1-2; the D gene is perhaps TRBD1, from 6 matching bases. The sample taken for sequencing was peripheral blood. The sequenced DNA: TGTGCCAGCAGCCATCAGGGGCGCAACTATGGCTACACCTTC. The encoded protein is CASSHQGRNYGYTF.